The rows below give T cell receptor beta chains drawn from one sample of a study of cytomegalovirus exposure and HLA in healthy donors. The assay was immunoSEQ multiplex PCR, and TCRdb's table has in-frame clones only and misses some. This table holds 300,000 to 400,000 clones, more than 80% found once. Sequencing was performed on PBMCs. These receptors were collected from a woman between 18 and 30 years old in good health and CMV-seronegative. Each CDR3 is given with its conserved first and last residue. The order of the fields is clone size, V gene, D gene, J gene, CDR3 DNA, CDR3 protein. D genes are given only for firm matches. Clone size is shown for a subset of rows, as once, few, many or a class of expanded clone.

.	TRBV23-1	.	TRBJ2-2	TGCGCCAGCAGTGAAAATACAGGGTTATGGAACACCGGGGAGCTGTTTTTT	CASSENTGLWNTGELFF
.	TRBV28	TRBD1	TRBJ1-5	TGTGCCAGCAGCTCAGGGGGCGGGACACTCCTTAGCAATCAGCCCCAGCATTTT	CASSSGGGTLLSNQPQHF
once	TRBV6-1	.	TRBJ1-5	TGTGCCAGCAGTGAATGGGCCAAGTCGGCACGGCCCCAGCATTTT	CASSEWAKSARPQHF
.	TRBV6-1	.	TRBJ2-1	TGTGCCAGCAACTTGGACTACTTCTACAATGAGCAGTTCTTC	CASNLDYFYNEQFF
.	TRBV2	TRBD1	TRBJ1-2	TGTGCCAGCAGTGGACAGGGGCCATATGGCTACACCTTC	CASSGQGPYGYTF
.	TRBV7-8	TRBD1	TRBJ1-2	TGTGCCAGCAGCCCGGGGACAGCCTTCTATGGCTACACCTTC	CASSPGTAFYGYTF
.	TRBV11-2	TRBD1	TRBJ2-7	TGTGCCATCGGACCGGGACAGGGGGGATACGAGCAGTACTTC	CAIGPGQGGYEQYF
.	TRBV7-2	TRBD2	TRBJ2-5	TGTGCCAGCAGCTTAGCCACTAGCGGCCCCCAAGAGACCCAGTACTTC	CASSLATSGPQETQYF
.	TRBV6-5	.	TRBJ1-1	TGTGCCTCCTCCCGGGGGGTCAACACTGAAGCTTTCTTT	CASSRGVNTEAFF
.	TRBV5-5	.	TRBJ2-7	TGTGCCAGCAGCTTGGCCGGGACATCTACCCCGAAAAACCCATTTGCGAAGCAGTACTTC	CASSLAGTSTPKNPFAKQYF
once	TRBV5-3	.	TRBJ1-6	TGTGCCAGAAGCTTGTGTTTCCCGGATTCACCCCTCCACTTT	CARSLCFPDSPLHF
.	TRBV7-2	TRBD1	TRBJ2-7	TGTGCCAGCAGACTATACAGGGGGCAGTCCTACGAGCAGTACTTC	CASRLYRGQSYEQYF
.	TRBV5-1	TRBD2	TRBJ2-3	TGCGCCAGCAAGGATCGGCTAGCGGGAGGCACTTTTAGCACAGATACGCAGTATTTT	CASKDRLAGGTFSTDTQYF
.	TRBV27	TRBD2	TRBJ2-7	TGTGCCAGCAGTTTATTTCTAGCGGGAGGGCCGTTGGACGAGCAGTACTTC	CASSLFLAGGPLDEQYF
.	TRBV11-2	TRBD1	TRBJ1-1	TGTGCCAGCAGTCACTACAGGGGTCAATCCTTGAACACTGAAGCTTTCTTT	CASSHYRGQSLNTEAFF
.	TRBV2	TRBD2	TRBJ2-1	TGTGCCAGCAGCGCTCTGGGAGGGCTTCGGCTTGTAAATGAGCAGTTCTTC	CASSALGGLRLVNEQFF
.	TRBV14	.	TRBJ1-1	TGTGCCAGCAGCCAGGGAGGGACTGAAGCTTTCTTT	CASSQGGTEAFF
.	TRBV18	.	TRBJ1-2	TGTGCCAGCTCGCCGGAGGCGTCCCCTGATGGCTACACCTTC	CASSPEASPDGYTF
.	TRBV19	TRBD1	TRBJ2-5	TGTGCCAGAATGGACAGGGGAGTGTCGGAGACCCAGTACTTC	CARMDRGVSETQYF
once	TRBV2	.	TRBJ2-7	TGTGCCACCACACAGGAAATCTCCTACGAGCAGTACTTC	CATTQEISYEQYF
.	TRBV15	.	TRBJ2-7	TGTGCCACCAGCAGCGACAGATACGAGCAGTACTTC	CATSSDRYEQYF
once	TRBV30	.	TRBJ1-4	TGTGCCTGGAGTCCCGCGCCAGGACAATACACTAATGAAAAACTGTTTTTT	CAWSPAPGQYTNEKLFF
.	TRBV15	.	TRBJ2-1	TGTGCCACCAGCAGAGATCGATTCTATGCCCCCCCTGAGCAGTTCTTC	CATSRDRFYAPPEQFF
.	TRBV5-6	TRBD2	TRBJ2-7	TGTGCCAGCAGTCATTTCAGGACTAGCGGGACCTACGAGCAGTACTTC	CASSHFRTSGTYEQYF
once	TRBV28	.	TRBJ1-1	TGTGCCAGCTCCGTCCCGTGGGCGAGTGAAGCTTTCTTT	CASSVPWASEAFF
.	TRBV30	.	TRBJ1-3	TGTGCCTGGAGTACGGGGTCTGGAAACACCATATATTTT	CAWSTGSGNTIYF